The clone carrying this T cell receptor (beta chain) was seen many times. These data come from a study of human T cells and chemical hapten exposure. About the study: Weekly diphenylcyclopropenone doses were given to patients' scalps across the roughly 25-week study. TCR yields per sample varied, mainly owing to small pooled library volume differences.

Time point given: patch test 2, 6 weeks after DPC sensitization. Specified treatment: therapeutic diphenylcyclopropenone sensitization with weekly scalp DPC. Unfractionated whole blood served as the source for total RNA extraction. Donors were 18 to 70-year-old alopecia patients suitable for DPC. Unique molecular identifiers were linked by the library to individual cDNA molecules. TCRdb recomputed calls from the RACE reads with MiXCR, one row per CDR3 protein. This sample has tens of thousands of distinct CDR3 sequences, with 9.6% found just once. CDR3 length: 19 residues. Germline values: CDR1 LNHDA, CDR2 SQIVND (reference sequence). After removal of 5 bases from V and 8 bases from J, the junction contained 19 bases not matched to a gene.

This TCR came from a woman aged 30 to 39 with alopecia areata. Some clones in this sample may be carry-over from other donors' samples. The chain couples TRBV19 to TRBJ2-1; TRBD2 agrees at 12 bases. The source material was whole blood, sampled in connection with sensitization to the hapten diphenylcyclopropenone (DPC). The CDR3 nucleotides read TGTGCCAGTAGTTCGGATCCAACTCTAGCGGGGGGGCATCGCGATGAGCAGTTCTTC. It is translated as CASSSDPTLAGGHRDEQFF.